Here is one T cell receptor (beta chain) with its context. Measured with immunoSEQ multiplex PCR; TCRdb has only the in-frame clones, and not every one. This table has 180,000 or so clones, 75% to 85% appearing once. The record originates from a study of blood T cell repertoires in COVID-19. Study at large: T cells, B-cell-depleted T cells, or PBMCs supplied cDNA or gDNA.

The CDR3 covers 15 residues. Germline CDR1 reads KGHSH; CDR2 reads LQKENI. Trimming took off 3 bases at V and 2 bases at J, with 13 bases between the two ends. The source material was PBMCs or T cells enriched from blood (not recorded which). The TCR originated in a middle-aged man who had recovered from COVID-19. The rearrangement joins TRBV18 to TRBJ1-1, with D perhaps TRBD1 (6 bases). CDR3 protein: CASSPPGTINTEAFF. CDR3 nucleotide sequence: TGTGCCAGCTCACCCCCCGGGACAATAAACACTGAAGCTTTCTTT.